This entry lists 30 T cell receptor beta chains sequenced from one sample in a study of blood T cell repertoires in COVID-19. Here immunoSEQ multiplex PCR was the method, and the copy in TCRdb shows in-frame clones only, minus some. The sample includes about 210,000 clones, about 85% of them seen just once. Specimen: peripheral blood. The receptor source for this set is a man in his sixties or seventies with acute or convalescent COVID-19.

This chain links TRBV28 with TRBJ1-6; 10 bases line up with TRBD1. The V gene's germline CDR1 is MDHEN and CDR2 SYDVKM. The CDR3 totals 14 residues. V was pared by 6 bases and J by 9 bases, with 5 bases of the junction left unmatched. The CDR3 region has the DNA TGTGCCAGCAGCCAGGGACAGGGGATTTCACCCCTCCACTTT. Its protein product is CASSQGQGISPLHF.

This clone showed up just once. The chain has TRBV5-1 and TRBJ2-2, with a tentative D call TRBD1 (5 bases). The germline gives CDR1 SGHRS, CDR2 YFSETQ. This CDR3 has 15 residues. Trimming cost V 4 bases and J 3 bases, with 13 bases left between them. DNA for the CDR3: TGCGCCAGCAGCATGCTTGGACACGACACCGGGGAGCTGTTTTTT. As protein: CASSMLGHDTGELFF.

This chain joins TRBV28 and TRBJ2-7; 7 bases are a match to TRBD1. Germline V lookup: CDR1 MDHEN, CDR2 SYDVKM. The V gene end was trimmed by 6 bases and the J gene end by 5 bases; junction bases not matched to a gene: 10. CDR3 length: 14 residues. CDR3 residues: CASSPPGGADEQYF. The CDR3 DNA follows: TGTGCCAGCAGCCCCCCAGGGGGAGCGGACGAGCAGTACTTC.

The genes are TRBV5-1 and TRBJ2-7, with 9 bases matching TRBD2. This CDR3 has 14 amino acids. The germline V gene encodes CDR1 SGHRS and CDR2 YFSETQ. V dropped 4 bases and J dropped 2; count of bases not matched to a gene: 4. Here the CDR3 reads CASSRTSETYEQYF. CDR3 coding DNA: TGCGCCAGCAGCCGGACTAGCGAGACCTACGAGCAGTACTTC.

CDR3 sequence reads: CASSPQGAGSYYEQYF. The CDR3 nucleotides read TGTGCCAGCAGCCCCCAAGGGGCAGGGTCATACTACGAGCAGTACTTC. The J gene is TRBJ2-7, the V gene TRBV7-6; D might be TRBD1 (5 bases). The length of the CDR3 is 16 residues. CDR1 is SGHVS, CDR2 FNYEAQ, per germline. V lost 5 bases and J 3 bases, leaving 20 bases between the germline ends.

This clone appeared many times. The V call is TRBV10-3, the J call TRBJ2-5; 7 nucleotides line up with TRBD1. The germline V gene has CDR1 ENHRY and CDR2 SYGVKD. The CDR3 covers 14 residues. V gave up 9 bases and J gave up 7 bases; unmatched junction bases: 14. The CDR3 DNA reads TGTGCCATTTCTGGGACAGCGACTAAGGGGACCCAGTACTTC. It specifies CAISGTATKGTQYF.

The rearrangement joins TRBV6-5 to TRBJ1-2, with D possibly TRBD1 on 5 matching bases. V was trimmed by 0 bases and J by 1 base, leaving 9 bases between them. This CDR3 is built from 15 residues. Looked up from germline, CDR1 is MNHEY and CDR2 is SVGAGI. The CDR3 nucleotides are TGTGCCAGCAGTTACTCGACAGCCCTTAACTATGGCTACACCTTC. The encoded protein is CASSYSTALNYGYTF.

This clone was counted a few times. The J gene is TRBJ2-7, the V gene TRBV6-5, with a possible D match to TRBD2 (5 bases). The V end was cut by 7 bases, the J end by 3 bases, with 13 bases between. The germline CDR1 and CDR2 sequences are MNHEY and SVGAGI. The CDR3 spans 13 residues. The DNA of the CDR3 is TGTGCCAGCATTTCTAGCACGGGCTACGAGCAGTACTTC. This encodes CASISSTGYEQYF.

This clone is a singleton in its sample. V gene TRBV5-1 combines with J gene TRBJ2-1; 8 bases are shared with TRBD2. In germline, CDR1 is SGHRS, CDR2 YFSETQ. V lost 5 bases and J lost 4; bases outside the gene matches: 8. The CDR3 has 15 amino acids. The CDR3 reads CASREDGGAYNEQFF. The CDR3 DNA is TGCGCCAGCAGGGAAGACGGGGGGGCGTACAATGAGCAGTTCTTC.

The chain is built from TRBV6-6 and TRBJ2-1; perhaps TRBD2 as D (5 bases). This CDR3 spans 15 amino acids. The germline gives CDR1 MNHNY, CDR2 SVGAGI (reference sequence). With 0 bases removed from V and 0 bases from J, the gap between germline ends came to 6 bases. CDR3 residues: CASSYSGVSYNEQFF. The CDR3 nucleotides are TGTGCCAGCAGTTACTCGGGAGTCTCCTACAATGAGCAGTTCTTC.

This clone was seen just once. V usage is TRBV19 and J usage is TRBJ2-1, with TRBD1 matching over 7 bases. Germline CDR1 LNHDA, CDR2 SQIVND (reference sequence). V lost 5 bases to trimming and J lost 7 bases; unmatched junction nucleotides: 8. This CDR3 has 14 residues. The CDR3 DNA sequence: TGTGCCAGTAGTTCTCAGACAGGGATTAATGAGCAGTTCTTC. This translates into CASSSQTGINEQFF.

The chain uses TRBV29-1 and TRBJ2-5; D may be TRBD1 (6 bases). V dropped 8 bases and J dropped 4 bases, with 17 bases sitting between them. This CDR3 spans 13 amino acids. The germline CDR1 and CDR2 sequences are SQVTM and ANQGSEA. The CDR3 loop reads CSIRDTRGETQYF. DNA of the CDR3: TGCAGCATCCGGGACACCAGGGGAGAGACCCAGTACTTC.

CDR3 residues: CASSASGSSYNEQFF. DNA of the CDR3: TGTGCCAGCAGCGCAAGCGGGAGCTCCTACAATGAGCAGTTCTTC. This sequence joins TRBV6-6 and TRBJ2-1, with TRBD2 matching 8 bases. This CDR3 is 15 amino acids long. The ends lost 6 bases at V and 0 bases at J; junction bases unmatched: 4. Germline values: CDR1 MNHNY, CDR2 SVGAGI (reference sequence).

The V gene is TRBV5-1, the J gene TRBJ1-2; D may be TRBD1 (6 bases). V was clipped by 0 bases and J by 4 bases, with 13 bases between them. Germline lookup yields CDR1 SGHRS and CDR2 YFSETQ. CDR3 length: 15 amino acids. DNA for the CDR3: TGCGCCAGCAGCTTGGACGGACAGAGAAGCTATGGCTACACCTTC. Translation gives CASSLDGQRSYGYTF.

CDR3 sequence reads: CASSRDSANTEAFF. CDR3 bases: TGTGCCAGCAGCCGGGACAGCGCGAACACTGAAGCTTTCTTT. The J gene is TRBJ1-1, the V gene TRBV4-2, with TRBD1 identical over 7 bases. Per germline, CDR1 LGHNA and CDR2 YNFKEQ. V was pared by 4 bases and J by 1 base, with 3 bases of the junction left unmatched. The CDR3 covers 14 residues.

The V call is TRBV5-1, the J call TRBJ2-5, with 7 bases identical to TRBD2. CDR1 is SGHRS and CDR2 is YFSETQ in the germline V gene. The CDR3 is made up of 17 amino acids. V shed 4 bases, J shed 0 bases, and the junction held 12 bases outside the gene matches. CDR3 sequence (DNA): TGCGCCAGCAGCACCGGACTAGACCCTAGGGACCAAGAGACCCAGTACTTC. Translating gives CASSTGLDPRDQETQYF. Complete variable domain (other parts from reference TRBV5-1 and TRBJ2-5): KAGVTQTPRYLIKTRGQQVTLSCSPISGHRSVSWYQQTPGQGLQFLFEYFSETQRNKGNFPGRFSGRQFSNSRSEMNVSTLELGDSALYLCASSTGLDPRDQETQYFGPGTRLLVL.

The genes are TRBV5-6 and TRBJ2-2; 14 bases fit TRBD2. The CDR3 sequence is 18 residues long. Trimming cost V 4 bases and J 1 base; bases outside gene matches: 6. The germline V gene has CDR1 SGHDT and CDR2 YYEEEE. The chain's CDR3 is CASSLGLAGVVNTGELFF. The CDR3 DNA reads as TGTGCCAGCAGCCTGGGACTAGCGGGAGTTGTGAACACCGGGGAGCTGTTTTTT.

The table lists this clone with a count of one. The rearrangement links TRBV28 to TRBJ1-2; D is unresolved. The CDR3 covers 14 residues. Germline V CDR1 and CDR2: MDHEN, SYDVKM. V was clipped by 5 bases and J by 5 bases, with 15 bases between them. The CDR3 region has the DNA TGTGCCAGCAGTCGAGTCTCCTCGGAGTATGGCTACACCTTC. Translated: CASSRVSSEYGYTF.

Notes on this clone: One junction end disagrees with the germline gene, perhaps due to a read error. DNA for the CDR3: TGTGCCTGGAGCCCTCCGAGGGGGACAGACTACAATGAGCGGTTCTTC. It yields the protein CAWSPPRGTDYNERFF. The gene calls are TRBV30 and TRBJ2-1; 7 bases line up with TRBD1. The germline CDR1 and CDR2 sequences are GTSNPN and SVGIG (reference sequence). CDR3 length: 16 amino acids.

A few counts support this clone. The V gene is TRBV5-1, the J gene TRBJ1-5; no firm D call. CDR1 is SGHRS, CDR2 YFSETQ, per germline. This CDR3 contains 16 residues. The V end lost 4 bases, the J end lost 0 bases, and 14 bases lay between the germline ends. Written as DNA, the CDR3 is TGCGCCAGCAGCCCCGAGCCCCGCCGTAGCAATCAGCCCCAGCATTTT. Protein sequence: CASSPEPRRSNQPQHF. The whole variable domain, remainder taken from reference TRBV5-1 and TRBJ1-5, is KAGVTQTPRYLIKTRGQQVTLSCSPISGHRSVSWYQQTPGQGLQFLFEYFSETQRNKGNFPGRFSGRQFSNSRSEMNVSTLELGDSALYLCASSPEPRRSNQPQHFGDGTRLSIL.

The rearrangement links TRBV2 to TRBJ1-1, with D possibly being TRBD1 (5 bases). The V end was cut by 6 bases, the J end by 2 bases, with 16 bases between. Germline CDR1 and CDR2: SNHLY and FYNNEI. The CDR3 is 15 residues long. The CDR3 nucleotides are TGTGCCAGCAGCCGGGGGGGGATGGGAAACACTGAAGCTTTCTTT. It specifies CASSRGGMGNTEAFF.

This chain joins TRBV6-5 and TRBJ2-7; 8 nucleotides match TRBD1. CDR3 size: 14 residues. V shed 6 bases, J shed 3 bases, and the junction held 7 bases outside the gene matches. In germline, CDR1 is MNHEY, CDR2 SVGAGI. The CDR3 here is CASRSPGQDYEQYF. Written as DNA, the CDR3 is TGTGCCAGCAGATCGCCGGGACAGGACTACGAGCAGTACTTC.

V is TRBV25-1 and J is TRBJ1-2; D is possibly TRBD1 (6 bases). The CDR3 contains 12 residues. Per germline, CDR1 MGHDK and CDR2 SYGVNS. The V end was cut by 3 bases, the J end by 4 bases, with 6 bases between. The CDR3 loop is CASSDRGYGYTF. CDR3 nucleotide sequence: TGTGCCAGCAGTGACAGGGGCTATGGCTACACCTTC.

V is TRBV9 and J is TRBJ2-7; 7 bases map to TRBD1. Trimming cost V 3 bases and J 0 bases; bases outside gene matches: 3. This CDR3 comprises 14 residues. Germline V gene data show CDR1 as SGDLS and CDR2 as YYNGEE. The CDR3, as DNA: TGTGCCAGCAGCGCCGGACAGGACTCCTACGAGCAGTACTTC. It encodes CASSAGQDSYEQYF.

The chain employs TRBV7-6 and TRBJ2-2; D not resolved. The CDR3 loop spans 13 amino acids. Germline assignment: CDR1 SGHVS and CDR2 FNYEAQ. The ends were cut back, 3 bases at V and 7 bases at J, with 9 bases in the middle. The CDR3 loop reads CASSFSGDGELFF. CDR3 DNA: TGTGCCAGCAGCTTTTCGGGTGACGGGGAGCTGTTTTTT.

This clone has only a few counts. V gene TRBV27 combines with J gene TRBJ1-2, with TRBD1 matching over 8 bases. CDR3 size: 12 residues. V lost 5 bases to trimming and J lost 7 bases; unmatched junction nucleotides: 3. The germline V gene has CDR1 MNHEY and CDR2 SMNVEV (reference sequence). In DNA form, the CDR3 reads TGTGCCAGCAGTGACAGGGGTGTTGGCTACACCTTC. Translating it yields CASSDRGVGYTF.

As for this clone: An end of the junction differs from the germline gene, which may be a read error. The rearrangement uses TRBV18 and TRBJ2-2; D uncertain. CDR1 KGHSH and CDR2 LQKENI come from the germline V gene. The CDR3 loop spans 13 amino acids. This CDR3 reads CASSPANTGELFF. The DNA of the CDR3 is TGTGCCAGCTCACCAGCGAATACCGGGGAGCTGTTTTTT.

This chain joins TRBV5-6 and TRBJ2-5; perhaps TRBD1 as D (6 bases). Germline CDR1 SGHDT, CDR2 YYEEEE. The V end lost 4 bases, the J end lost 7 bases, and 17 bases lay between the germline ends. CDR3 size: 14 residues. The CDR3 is CASSERTAMGTQYF. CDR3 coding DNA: TGTGCCAGCAGCGAACGGACAGCCATGGGGACCCAGTACTTC.

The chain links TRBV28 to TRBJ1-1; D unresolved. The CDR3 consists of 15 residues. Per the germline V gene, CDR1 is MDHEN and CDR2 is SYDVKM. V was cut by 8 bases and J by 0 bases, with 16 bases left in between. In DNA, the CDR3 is TGTGCCAGCGTCGAGGGTCCGAACCTGAACACTGAAGCTTTCTTT. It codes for CASVEGPNLNTEAFF.

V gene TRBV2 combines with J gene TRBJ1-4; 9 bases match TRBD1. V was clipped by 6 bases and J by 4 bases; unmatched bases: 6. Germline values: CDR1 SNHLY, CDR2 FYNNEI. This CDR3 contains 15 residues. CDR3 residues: CASRPTGGDNEKLFF. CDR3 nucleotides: TGTGCCAGCAGGCCTACAGGGGGCGATAATGAAAAACTGTTTTTT. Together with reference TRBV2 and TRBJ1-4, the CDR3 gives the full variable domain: EPEVTQTPSHQVTQMGQEVILRCVPISNHLYFYWYRQILGQKVEFLVSFYNNEISEKSEIFDDQFSVERPDGSNFTLKIRSTKLEDSAMYFCASRPTGGDNEKLFFGSGTQLSVL.